The 10 T cell receptor beta chains below were found in one sample sequenced in a study of control samples from healthy donors and cancer patients. Profiling relied on immunoSEQ multiplex PCR, and the TCRdb table lists in-frame clones only, not all of them. The sample shows 130,000 or so clones, about 87% of them seen only once. The source material was blood. These receptors all stem from a man aged 60 to 69 in good health.

This clone was seen only once. The chain couples TRBV5-1 to TRBJ1-6, with 7 bases identical to TRBD1. Germline CDR1 and CDR2: SGHRS and YFSETQ. The CDR3 totals 15 residues. V shed 1 base, J shed 7 bases, and the junction held 5 bases outside the gene matches. This CDR3 reads CASSLTAGGNSPLHF. In nucleotides, the CDR3 is TGCGCCAGCAGCTTGACGGCAGGGGGGAATTCACCCCTCCACTTT.

The chain carries TRBV24-1 and TRBJ2-2, with D possibly being TRBD1 (6 bases). Germline V gives CDR1 KGHDR, CDR2 SFDVKD. The CDR3 has 18 residues. Deletions cut 2 bases from V and 2 bases from J, with 17 bases between. CDR3 coding DNA: TGTGCCACCAGTGATTCGGGGACAATTATCCGTAACACCGGGGAGCTGTTTTTT. Residues: CATSDSGTIIRNTGELFF.

This chain connects TRBV7-2 to TRBJ2-3, with 7 bases matching TRBD2. The germline V gene encodes CDR1 SGHTA and CDR2 FQGNSA. The CDR3 is 17 residues long. Unmatched junction bases numbered 9, after V lost 1 base and J lost 2 bases. The CDR3: CASSLDVGLGTTDTQYF. The CDR3 nucleotides are TGTGCCAGCAGCTTAGATGTAGGACTAGGGACCACAGATACGCAGTATTTT.

As DNA, the CDR3 is TGTGCCAGCAGTTCCCCGGCAGGCCAGACCTACGAGCAGTACTTC. It specifies CASSSPAGQTYEQYF. V usage is TRBV28 and J usage is TRBJ2-7; D is ambiguous. V was shortened by 4 bases and J by 2 bases, with 15 bases between the two germline ends. Per germline, CDR1 MDHEN and CDR2 SYDVKM. CDR3 size: 15 residues.

The rearrangement uses TRBV11-2 and TRBJ1-1; maybe TRBD1 (6 bases). The CDR3 is 14 amino acids. Between the trimmed V and J ends, which lost 1 base and 4 bases, there was a span of 10 bases. Germline V gives CDR1 SGHAT, CDR2 FQNNGV. The CDR3 region has the DNA TGTGCCAGCAGCTTAGGGGGACAAACCACTGAAGCTTTCTTT. Amino acid sequence: CASSLGGQTTEAFF.

V and J are TRBV4-3 and TRBJ2-2, with D possibly being TRBD1 or TRBD2 (6 bases each). The CDR3 sequence is 16 residues long. Trimming cost V 0 bases and J 4 bases, with 12 bases left between them. Germline-derived CDR1 and CDR2 are LGHNA and YSLEER. In DNA form, the CDR3 reads TGCGCCAGCAGCCAAGATTCGGGGGCGAGCACCGGGGAGCTGTTTTTT. Translating gives CASSQDSGASTGELFF.

The chain couples TRBV11-2 to TRBJ2-2, with a possible D match to TRBD2 (5 bases). The CDR3 covers 15 residues. Germline-derived CDR1 and CDR2 are SGHAT and FQNNGV. V lost 3 bases, J lost 1 base, and 9 bases lay in between. The DNA of the CDR3 is TGTGCCAGCAGCTTTCTAGCCAGGAACACCGGGGAGCTGTTTTTT. It translates to CASSFLARNTGELFF.

This clone was observed a few times. The genes are TRBV5-1 and TRBJ1-1, with a possible D match to TRBD1 (5 bases). Trimming left V 5 bases short and J 1 base short, with 12 bases between. The CDR3 covers 14 residues. CDR1 and CDR2 (germline): SGHRS, YFSETQ. CDR3: CASRRGQQNTEAFF. The CDR3 bases are TGCGCCAGCAGACGCGGACAACAGAACACTGAAGCTTTCTTT.

V gene TRBV12-3 or TRBV12-4 combines with J gene TRBJ2-7; D is possibly TRBD2 (5 bases). The CDR3 spans 13 residues. V lost 3 bases and J lost 2, with 8 bases in between. In DNA, the CDR3 is TGTGCCAGCAGTTTCGAGGGTCCCTACGAGCAGTACTTC. Translating it yields CASSFEGPYEQYF.

The chain recombines TRBV30 with TRBJ1-5, with D perhaps matching TRBD1 (6 bases). Germline assignment: CDR1 GTSNPN and CDR2 SVGIG (reference sequence). Trimming pared 2 bases from V and 4 bases from J, leaving 9 bases between. CDR3 size: 13 residues. The CDR3 loop reads CAWSKGGNQPQHF. The CDR3 nucleotides read TGTGCCTGGAGTAAAGGGGGTAATCAGCCCCAGCATTTT.